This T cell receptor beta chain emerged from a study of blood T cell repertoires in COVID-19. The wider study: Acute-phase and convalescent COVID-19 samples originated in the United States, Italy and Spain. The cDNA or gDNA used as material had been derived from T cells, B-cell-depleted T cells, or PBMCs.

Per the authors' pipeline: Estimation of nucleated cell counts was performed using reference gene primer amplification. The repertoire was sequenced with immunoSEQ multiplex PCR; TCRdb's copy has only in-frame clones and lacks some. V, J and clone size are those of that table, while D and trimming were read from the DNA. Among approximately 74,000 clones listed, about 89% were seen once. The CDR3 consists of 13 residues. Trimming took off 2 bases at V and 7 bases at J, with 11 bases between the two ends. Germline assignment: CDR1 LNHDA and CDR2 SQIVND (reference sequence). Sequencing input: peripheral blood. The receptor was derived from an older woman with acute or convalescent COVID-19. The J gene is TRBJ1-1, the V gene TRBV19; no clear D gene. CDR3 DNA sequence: TGTGCCAGTAGTATAATGGTCGGGAGTGAAGCTTTCTTT. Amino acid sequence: CASSIMVGSEAFF.